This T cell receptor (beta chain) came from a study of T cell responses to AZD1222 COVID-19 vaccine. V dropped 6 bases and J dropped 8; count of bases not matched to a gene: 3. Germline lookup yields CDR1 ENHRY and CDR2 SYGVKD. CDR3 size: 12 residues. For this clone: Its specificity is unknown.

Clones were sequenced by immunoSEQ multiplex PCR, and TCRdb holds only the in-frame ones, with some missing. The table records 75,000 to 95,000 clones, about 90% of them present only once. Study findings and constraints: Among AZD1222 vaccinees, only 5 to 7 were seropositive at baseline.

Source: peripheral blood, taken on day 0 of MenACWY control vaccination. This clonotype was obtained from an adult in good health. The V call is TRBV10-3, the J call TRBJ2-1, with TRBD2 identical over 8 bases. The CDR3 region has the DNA TGTGCCATCAGCGGGGGGGCCTATGAGCAGTTCTTC. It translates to CAISGGAYEQFF.